The 18 T cell receptor beta chains below were found in one sample sequenced in a study of T-cell memory formation after mild COVID-19. TCRdb used MiXCR to reprocess the 5' RACE reads, holding one entry per CDR3 protein. Of 280,000 or so distinct CDR3 sequences in the sample, approximately 8.4% were seen once. Sequencing was performed on PBMCs or a T cell subset sorted from them (not recorded which). The receptor source for this set is a man aged 18-30 years who had mild COVID-19 (a few samples of this study predate the infection). Cell type and time point are not known.

This clonotype has at least ten counts. In DNA, the CDR3 is TGCGCCAGCAGCTTGCACGACGGCAGCTCCTACGAGCAGTACTTC. The encoded protein is CASSLHDGSSYEQYF. The chain is built from TRBV5-1 and TRBJ2-7; D is uncertain. This CDR3 spans 15 amino acids. V dropped 1 base and J dropped 0 bases, with 11 bases sitting between them. Germline assignment: CDR1 SGHRS and CDR2 YFSETQ.

This clonotype was observed a handful of times. The chain employs TRBV5-5 and TRBJ2-3, with D unclear. This CDR3 comprises 13 residues. Germline CDR1 is SGHKS and CDR2 is YYEKEE (reference sequence). Trimming took off 2 bases at V and 2 bases at J, with 6 bases between the two ends. CDR3 bases: TGTGCCAGCAGCTTTTTTCCCACAGATACGCAGTATTTT. Its translation is CASSFFPTDTQYF.

The table lists this clonotype with a few counts. The chain joins TRBV6-6 to TRBJ1-2; D remains ambiguous. V dropped 2 bases and J dropped 5 bases, with 9 bases sitting between them. This CDR3 has 13 residues. CDR1 MNHNY and CDR2 SVGAGI come from the germline V gene (reference sequence). CDR3 in amino acids: CASSYGETYGYTF. CDR3 sequence (DNA): TGTGCCAGCAGTTACGGAGAGACGTATGGCTACACCTTC.

The J gene is TRBJ2-4, the V gene TRBV28; weak D call: TRBD1 (6 bases). Germline V CDR1 and CDR2: MDHEN, SYDVKM. The CDR3 is 16 residues long. Trimming stripped 6 bases from V and 0 bases from J, with 15 bases between. The CDR3 loop is CASSSAGAEAKNIQYF. CDR3 bases: TGTGCCAGCAGCTCTGCAGGGGCCGAAGCCAAAAACATTCAGTACTTC.

This clonotype showed up just a few times. This chain joins TRBV6-5 and TRBJ1-1, with D uncertain. The CDR3 is made up of 15 amino acids. The germline V gene encodes CDR1 MNHEY and CDR2 SVGAGI. Trimming left V 7 bases short and J 5 bases short, with 20 bases between. CDR3 DNA: TGTGCCAGCACCCAAATTAGGGCCGGTGGGACTGAAGCTTTCTTT. It codes for CASTQIRAGGTEAFF.

In this sample, this clonotype turned up a few times. This rearrangement joins TRBV5-1 to TRBJ1-3, with TRBD1 as a possible D gene (6 bases). CDR1 is SGHRS and CDR2 is YFSETQ in the germline V gene. Between the trimmed V and J ends, which lost 6 bases and 0 bases, there was a span of 16 bases. This CDR3 has 16 residues. CDR3 sequence (DNA): TGCGCCAGCATGCTGGGGGACACGAGCTCTGGAAACACCATATATTTT. Translation gives CASMLGDTSSGNTIYF.

This clonotype was observed a few times. One junction end does not reproduce the germline sequence, and a read error may be involved. V is TRBV13 and J is TRBJ1-1; no clear D. This CDR3 region has 14 residues. Germline values: CDR1 PRHDT, CDR2 FYEKMQ (reference sequence). The DNA for the CDR3 is TGTGCCAGCAGCGAAGGTTCGGGGAACGCTGAAGCTTTCTTT. This codes for CASSEGSGNAEAFF.

V gene TRBV5-1 combines with J gene TRBJ2-1; 10 bases match TRBD2. With V trimmed by 2 bases and J by 5 bases, 7 bases remained unmatched. CDR1 SGHRS and CDR2 YFSETQ come from the germline V gene. This CDR3 region has 16 residues. The CDR3 protein is CASSFRRTSGDNEQFF. CDR3 sequence (DNA): TGCGCCAGCAGCTTCCGACGGACTAGCGGTGACAATGAGCAGTTCTTC. The full variable domain, rest sourced from reference TRBV5-1 and TRBJ2-1, is KAGVTQTPRYLIKTRGQQVTLSCSPISGHRSVSWYQQTPGQGLQFLFEYFSETQRNKGNFPGRFSGRQFSNSRSEMNVSTLELGDSALYLCASSFRRTSGDNEQFFGPGTRLTVL.

This clonotype was seen only a few times. The chain couples TRBV20-1 to TRBJ1-2, with TRBD1 as a possible D gene (5 bases). Trimming removed 5 bases from V and 4 bases from J, with 14 bases in between. Germline V gene lookup returns CDR1 DFQATT and CDR2 SNEGSKA (reference sequence). The CDR3 is 13 residues long. CDR3 in DNA: TGCAGTGCTGGACCAGGGTTACCCTATGGCTACACCTTC. Its translation: CSAGPGLPYGYTF.

This clonotype was picked up many times. The J gene is TRBJ2-4, the V gene TRBV7-2, with 10 positions matching TRBD1. The V gene's germline CDR1 is SGHTA and CDR2 FQGNSA. The CDR3 totals 15 residues. V shed 4 bases, J shed 6 bases, and the junction held 6 bases outside the gene matches. The CDR3 is CASSWAGQGLNIQYF. The CDR3 DNA reads TGTGCCAGCAGCTGGGCGGGACAGGGGTTAAACATTCAGTACTTC.

In this sample, this clonotype turned up many times. The chain has TRBV3-1 and TRBJ2-5; no definite D call. The germline CDR1 and CDR2 sequences are LGHDT and YNNKEL (reference sequence). V lost 0 bases to trimming and J lost 5 bases, with 1 base between them. The CDR3 loop spans 11 amino acids. CDR3 residues: CASSQDETQYF. The CDR3 bases are TGTGCCAGCAGCCAAGACGAGACCCAGTACTTC.

This clonotype occurred a few times. This chain uses TRBV7-2 with TRBJ2-4; D call uncertain. V dropped 3 bases and J dropped 0 bases, with 18 bases sitting between them. The length of the CDR3 is 18 residues. CDR1 is SGHTA and CDR2 is FQGNSA in the germline V gene. Here the CDR3 reads CASSFSPHSTLAKNIQYF. The DNA of the CDR3 is TGTGCCAGCAGCTTCTCCCCCCACTCCACATTAGCCAAAAACATTCAGTACTTC.

This clonotype was recorded many times. The genes are TRBV3-1 and TRBJ1-3, with D maybe TRBD1 (6 bases). CDR1 and CDR2 from the germline V gene are LGHDT and YNNKEL (reference sequence). The CDR3 runs to 16 residues. Trimming removed 3 bases from V and 0 bases from J, with 12 bases in between. CDR3 DNA: TGTGCCAGCAGCCAGACAGGACTTATCTCTGGAAACACCATATATTTT. It yields the protein CASSQTGLISGNTIYF.

This clonotype was recorded a few times. As DNA, the CDR3 is TGCAGCGTTTCGTTAGAGACCCAGTACTTC. Its translation is CSVSLETQYF. The chain recombines TRBV29-1 with TRBJ2-5; D is undetermined. This CDR3 spans 10 amino acids. Germline assignment: CDR1 SQVTM and CDR2 ANQGSEA. Trimming left V 5 bases short and J 4 bases short, with 5 bases between.

The rearrangement joins TRBV4-1 to TRBJ2-1; the match to TRBD2 covers 10 bases. CDR3 length equals 19 residues. CDR1 and CDR2 (germline): MGHRA, YSYEKL. The ends lost 1 base at V and 0 bases at J; junction bases unmatched: 9. CDR3 in amino acids: CASSQVEAGGDHSYNEQFF. CDR3 DNA: TGCGCCAGCAGCCAAGTCGAAGCGGGGGGGGACCACTCCTACAATGAGCAGTTCTTC.

This clonotype was counted between two and nine times. The gene calls are TRBV4-1 and TRBJ1-2; D gene ambiguous. Germline lookup yields CDR1 MGHRA and CDR2 YSYEKL. V was clipped by 3 bases and J by 7 bases, with 12 bases between them. This CDR3 region has 13 residues. The CDR3 loop reads CASSQIRGSGYTF. The CDR3 DNA reads TGCGCCAGCAGCCAGATTCGGGGATCTGGCTACACCTTC.

This clonotype was observed many times. The chain couples TRBV3-1 to TRBJ2-2, with a tentative D call TRBD1 (6 bases). Germline assignment: CDR1 LGHDT and CDR2 YNNKEL (reference sequence). CDR3 length: 14 amino acids. V was shortened by 6 bases and J by 2 bases, with 10 bases between the two germline ends. The CDR3 DNA sequence: TGTGCCAGCAGGCCCGGGACAAACACCGGGGAGCTGTTTTTT. Amino acid sequence: CASRPGTNTGELFF.

This rearrangement joins TRBV20-1 to TRBJ1-5, with D maybe TRBD1 (5 bases). The CDR3 totals 13 residues. Per the germline V gene, CDR1 is DFQATT and CDR2 is SNEGSKA (reference sequence). V lost 0 bases and J lost 7, with 10 bases in between. The chain's CDR3 is CSARELAGQPQHF. The CDR3 nucleotides read TGCAGTGCTAGAGAACTTGCAGGGCAGCCCCAGCATTTT.